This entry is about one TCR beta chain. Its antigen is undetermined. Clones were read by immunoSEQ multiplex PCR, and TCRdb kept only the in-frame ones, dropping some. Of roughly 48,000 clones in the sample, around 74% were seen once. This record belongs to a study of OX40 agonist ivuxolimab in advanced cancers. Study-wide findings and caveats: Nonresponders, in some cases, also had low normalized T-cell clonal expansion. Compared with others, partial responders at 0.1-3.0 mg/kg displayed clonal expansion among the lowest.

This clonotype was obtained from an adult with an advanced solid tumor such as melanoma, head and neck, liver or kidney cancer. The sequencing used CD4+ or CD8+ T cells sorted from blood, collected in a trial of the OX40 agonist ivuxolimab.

The CDR3 nucleotides read TGTGCCAGCAGCTTACCGCAGGGGGCAAACGAGCAGTACTTC. This sequence encodes CASSLPQGANEQYF. The chain is built from TRBV7-2 and TRBJ2-7; 8 positions match TRBD1. Germline V lookup: CDR1 SGHTA, CDR2 FQGNSA. Unmatched junction bases numbered 5, after V lost 2 bases and J lost 5 bases. The CDR3 is 14 residues long.